The clone carrying this TCR beta chain has at least ten counts. This beta chain is an off-target read within a library intended for alpha chains, so its frequency means little. The time point denotes: sample taken at primary tumor resection. Without sorting, whole RNA was sequenced from tumor, nontumor lung or frozen PBMC. Trimming shortened V by 8 bases and J by 5 bases, and 12 bases separated the two germline ends. The CDR3 has 11 residues. Germline V gene lookup returns CDR1 SQVTM and CDR2 ANQGSEA. MiXCR, run by TCRdb on the 5' RACE reads, gives a single entry per CDR3 protein. The sample consists of approximately 11,000 distinct CDR3 sequences, less than 4% of them appearing once. The sample originates from a study of spatial heterogeneity in lung cancer.

The specimen was PBMCs, collected at surgery. J is TRBJ2-5 and V is TRBV29-1; D uncertain. The sequence was collected from a female donor with early-stage non-small cell lung cancer. The CDR3 protein is CSSRQQETQYF. The CDR3 bases are TGCAGCTCGAGACAACAGGAGACCCAGTACTTC.